This T cell receptor beta chain was documented in a study of beta chain features in type 1 diabetes. This CDR3 has 16 residues. In germline, CDR1 is SGHRS, CDR2 YFSETQ. The J segment lost 6 bases and the V segment lost 0 bases, leaving 6 bases of the junction unmatched. Sequenced material consisted of expressed TCRB transcripts (all of the isolated RNA was reverse transcribed). Data came from immunoSEQ multiplex PCR; TCRdb stores just in-frame clones and leaves some out. The sample contains roughly 240,000 clones, about 63% of which appear only once. Sorted cells reached over 98% purity in every population.

The rearrangement links TRBV5-1 to TRBJ2-1; 10 bases line up with TRBD2. The clonotype was recovered from a man aged 25 to 40 in good health. What was sequenced was naive CD4+ T cells from blood. In DNA, the CDR3 is TGCGCCAGCAGCTTGGCCGGGGGACTAGCGCCCAATGAGCAGTTCTTC. It encodes CASSLAGGLAPNEQFF.